These 18 T cell receptor beta chains originate from one sample sequenced in a study of response to subunit inactivated influenza vaccine. Each CDR3 protein gets one entry after TCRdb re-called the RT-PCR reads with MiXCR. The table includes 150,000 to 200,000 distinct CDR3 sequences, roughly 12% detected once. Another study also made use of these data, one on T cells expressing NK-cell markers. That investigation notes: Researchers built TCR beta cDNA using 5'RACE template switching with UMIs.

Source: CD8+ T cells sorted from PBMCs, taken 11 to 12 days after vaccination. The receptors shown here come from a man over 45 who received an inactivated influenza vaccine.

The chain has TRBV7-9 and TRBJ2-5; weak D call: TRBD1 (6 bases). The CDR3 is made up of 16 amino acids. CDR1 and CDR2 (germline): SEHNR, FQNEAQ (reference sequence). V lost 4 bases and J lost 0, with 15 bases in between. This CDR3 reads CASSSSDRLYQETQYF. DNA for the CDR3: TGTGCCAGCAGCTCATCGGACAGATTGTACCAAGAGACCCAGTACTTC.

This clonotype was found many times. This CDR3 reads CASSLGILASGYEQYF. CDR3 sequence (DNA): TGTGCCAGCAGCTTAGGCATACTAGCGAGTGGCTACGAGCAGTACTTC. This chain uses TRBV7-2 with TRBJ2-7; 7 bases match TRBD2. Per germline, CDR1 SGHTA and CDR2 FQGNSA. Trimming at V came to 1 base and at J to 3 bases, leaving 9 bases not matched to a gene. The CDR3 has 16 amino acids.

This clonotype came up many times. The chain uses TRBV11-2 and TRBJ2-2; no firm D call. V dropped 6 bases and J dropped 4 bases, with 6 bases sitting between them. Germline-derived CDR1 and CDR2 are SGHAT and FQNNGV. This CDR3 has 12 amino acids. CDR3 sequence reads: CASRSSTGELFF. In DNA form, the CDR3 reads TGTGCCAGCAGATCTAGCACCGGGGAGCTGTTTTTT.

The chain carries TRBV5-6 and TRBJ1-1; no clear D gene. Germline V gene data show CDR1 as SGHDT and CDR2 as YYEEEE. This CDR3 has 11 residues. V lost 3 bases and J 3 bases, leaving 3 bases between the germline ends. The CDR3 reads CASSSDTEAFF. In DNA form, the CDR3 reads TGTGCCAGCAGCTCAGACACTGAAGCTTTCTTT.

The rearrangement links TRBV28 to TRBJ2-5, with 10 bases identical to TRBD2. The V gene end was trimmed by 5 bases and the J gene end by 5 bases; junction bases not matched to a gene: 14. The germline V gene has CDR1 MDHEN and CDR2 SYDVKM. The CDR3 is 17 amino acids. Here the CDR3 DNA reads TGTGCCAGCAGTCCCCTCTCGCTAGCGGGGGTGTCGGAGACCCAGTACTTC. Amino acids: CASSPLSLAGVSETQYF.

The chain employs TRBV4-2 and TRBJ2-7, with D perhaps being TRBD1 or TRBD2 (6 bases each). Deletions cut 4 bases from V and 7 bases from J, with 17 bases between. The germline gives CDR1 LGHNA, CDR2 YNFKEQ. The CDR3 spans 14 residues. The CDR3 reads CASSREGGVWEQYF. Here the CDR3 DNA reads TGTGCCAGCAGCCGCGAGGGGGGTGTTTGGGAGCAGTACTTC.

This clonotype has just a few counts. The rearrangement links TRBV9 to TRBJ1-2; TRBD1 matches at 7 bases. CDR1 is SGDLS, CDR2 YYNGEE, per germline. CDR3 size: 15 residues. V was clipped by 3 bases and J by 6 bases; unmatched bases: 11. The CDR3 region has the DNA TGTGCCAGCAGCGCCCGGACAGGCCCCTCTAATGGCTACACCTTC. Protein: CASSARTGPSNGYTF.

In this sample, this clonotype turned up a few times. The CDR3 spells CATSSATTPTRYETQYF. In nucleotides, the CDR3 is TGTGCCACCAGCAGTGCCACCACCCCCACTAGATATGAGACCCAGTACTTC. The chain has TRBV15 and TRBJ2-5; D might be TRBD2 (5 bases). Trimming pared 3 bases from V and 5 bases from J, leaving 22 bases between. This CDR3 has 17 amino acids. CDR1 is LNHNV and CDR2 is YYDKDF in the germline V gene (reference sequence).

This clonotype came up many times. V usage is TRBV6-1 and J usage is TRBJ2-3, with D possibly being TRBD2 (6 bases). The CDR3 is made up of 14 amino acids. Trimming removed 11 bases from V and 2 bases from J, with 17 bases in between. Looked up from germline, CDR1 is MNHNS and CDR2 is SASEGT. CDR3: CAHSSSGPTDTQYF. CDR3 nucleotides: TGTGCCCATTCAAGTAGCGGACCCACAGATACGCAGTATTTT.

In this sample, this clonotype turned up a few times. J is TRBJ1-1 and V is TRBV24-1; D is uncertain. The germline CDR1 and CDR2 sequences are KGHDR and SFDVKD. CDR3 length: 12 residues. V was pared by 4 bases and J by 4 bases, with 6 bases between. Here the CDR3 reads CATSDHGTEAFF. The CDR3 region has the DNA TGTGCCACCAGTGACCATGGCACTGAAGCTTTCTTT.

This clonotype has ten or more counts. The chain has TRBV20-1 and TRBJ2-1, with 7 bases lining up with TRBD2. The germline V gene has CDR1 DFQATT and CDR2 SNEGSKA (reference sequence). V shed 0 bases and J 0 bases; nucleotides not matched to a gene: 2. The CDR3 contains 15 residues. CDR3 DNA sequence: TGCAGTGCTAGAGAAGCGGGGAGCTCCTACAATGAGCAGTTCTTC. It specifies CSAREAGSSYNEQFF.

This clonotype was found many times. V and J are TRBV6-1 and TRBJ1-1, with 10 positions matching TRBD1. The J segment lost 4 bases and the V segment lost 5 bases, leaving 4 bases of the junction unmatched. The CDR3 runs to 14 residues. Germline V gene sequence: CDR1 MNHNS, CDR2 SASEGT. CDR3 nucleotide sequence: TGTGCCAGCAGTCTTGGACAGGGGGGCACTGAAGCTTTCTTT. Its translation: CASSLGQGGTEAFF.

This clonotype was counted only a few times. This chain links TRBV9 with TRBJ1-6; TRBD1 is a possible D gene (6 bases). CDR1 and CDR2 from the germline V gene are SGDLS and YYNGEE. The CDR3 runs to 14 residues. The V gene lost 3 bases and the J gene lost 4 bases, with 8 bases spanning the gap. The CDR3 region is CASSATGYNSPLHF. CDR3 DNA sequence: TGTGCCAGCAGCGCGACAGGTTATAATTCACCCCTCCACTTT.

The table lists this clonotype with many counts. This rearrangement joins TRBV12-5 to TRBJ2-7; the D gene is possibly TRBD1 (5 bases). The CDR3 sequence is 16 residues long. CDR1 LGHNT and CDR2 FRNRAP come from the germline V gene. Trimming took off 2 bases at V and 1 base at J, with 15 bases between the two ends. The CDR3 reads CASGLWQGLDSYEQYF. The DNA for the CDR3 is TGTGCTAGTGGTTTGTGGCAGGGTCTAGATTCCTACGAGCAGTACTTC. Together with reference TRBV12-5 and TRBJ2-7, the CDR3 gives the full variable domain: DARVTQTPRHKVTEMGQEVTMRCQPILGHNTVFWYRQTMMQGLELLAYFRNRAPLDDSGMPKDRFSAEMPDATLATLKIQPSEPRDSAVYFCASGLWQGLDSYEQYFGPGTRLTVT.

This chain joins TRBV9 and TRBJ2-3, with D possibly TRBD2 on 5 matching bases. This CDR3 region has 15 residues. The germline V gene encodes CDR1 SGDLS and CDR2 YYNGEE. With 4 bases removed from V and 2 bases from J, the gap between germline ends came to 14 bases. The CDR3 bases are TGTGCCAGCAGCCGTGAGGGTCCCCCCACAGATACGCAGTATTTT. This encodes CASSREGPPTDTQYF.

This clonotype came up once. The missing conserved phenylalanine or tryptophan at the end of this CDR3 makes a read error likely. The chain couples TRBV4-1 to TRBJ2-1; no clear D. Trimming took 4 bases from V and 4 from J, leaving 2 bases between them. There are 11 residues in the CDR3. CDR1 is MGHRA, CDR2 YSYEKL, per germline. The CDR3 coding sequence is TGCGCCAGCAGCCGGTACAATGAGCAGTTCTCC. This gives the protein CASSRYNEQFS.

The chain uses TRBV28 and TRBJ2-7; 11 bases match TRBD1. Germline V gene sequence: CDR1 MDHEN, CDR2 SYDVKM. The CDR3 covers 17 residues. The J segment lost 5 bases and the V segment lost 6 bases, leaving 15 bases of the junction unmatched. The DNA for the CDR3 is TGTGCCAGCAGATCAAACATACCGGGACAGGGGGACCACGAGCAGTACTTC. This sequence encodes CASRSNIPGQGDHEQYF.

The chain carries TRBV4-3 and TRBJ2-3; TRBD2 matches at 11 bases. V was clipped by 3 bases and J by 3 bases; unmatched bases: 5. Germline loops: CDR1 LGHNA, CDR2 YSLEER. The CDR3 consists of 16 residues. CDR3 protein: CASSQTVAGGTDTQYF. CDR3 nucleotide sequence: TGCGCCAGCAGCCAGACCGTAGCGGGGGGGACAGATACGCAGTATTTT.